This T cell receptor beta chain was captured by sequencing in a study of T cells in Graves' hyperthyroidism and ophthalmopathy. This clonotype was observed a handful of times. Amplification targeted TCR beta CDR3 regions from RNA transcripts. The HTBI primer set was used in a first-round RT-PCR of the TCR CDR3. One entry per CDR3 protein, called by TCRdb with MiXCR from the multiplex PCR reads. Of about 640,000 distinct CDR3 sequences listed, approximately 42% were seen once; the top ten hold approximately 6.8%. V shed 4 bases and J shed 9 bases, with 15 bases lying between them. The germline V gene encodes CDR1 LNHNV and CDR2 YYDKDF (reference sequence). The CDR3 length is 13 residues.

The sample taken for sequencing was peripheral blood or thyroid tissue (not recorded which). This TCR was recovered from an adult man with Graves' disease, either hyperthyroidism or ophthalmopathy (not recorded which). The chain recombines TRBV15 with TRBJ2-5, with a weak D call TRBD2 (5 bases). In DNA, the CDR3 is TGTGCCACCAGCACACTGGGAGACCAGCCCCAGTACTTC. This codes for CATSTLGDQPQYF.